This paragraph reports one T cell receptor beta chain. As processed by the authors: Estimation of nucleated cell counts was performed using reference gene primer amplification. Libraries were prepared by immunoSEQ multiplex PCR; TCRdb keeps only in-frame clonotypes and omits some of them. V, J and clone size are those of that table, while D and trimming were read from the DNA. This sample has fewer than 250,000 clones, with approximately 87% found just once. This entry belongs to a study of blood T cell repertoires in COVID-19. Per the germline V gene, CDR1 is MGHRA and CDR2 is YSYEKL. The CDR3 runs to 13 residues. V was clipped by 0 bases and J by 8 bases, with 7 bases between them.

The rearrangement links TRBV4-1 to TRBJ1-4, with a possible D match to TRBD1 (5 bases). Sequencing used peripheral blood. This receptor was obtained from a woman aged 50 to 60 with acute or convalescent COVID-19. The CDR3 coding sequence is TGCGCCAGCAGCCAAGATGACAGAGAAAAACTGTTTTTT. Its protein is CASSQDDREKLFF.